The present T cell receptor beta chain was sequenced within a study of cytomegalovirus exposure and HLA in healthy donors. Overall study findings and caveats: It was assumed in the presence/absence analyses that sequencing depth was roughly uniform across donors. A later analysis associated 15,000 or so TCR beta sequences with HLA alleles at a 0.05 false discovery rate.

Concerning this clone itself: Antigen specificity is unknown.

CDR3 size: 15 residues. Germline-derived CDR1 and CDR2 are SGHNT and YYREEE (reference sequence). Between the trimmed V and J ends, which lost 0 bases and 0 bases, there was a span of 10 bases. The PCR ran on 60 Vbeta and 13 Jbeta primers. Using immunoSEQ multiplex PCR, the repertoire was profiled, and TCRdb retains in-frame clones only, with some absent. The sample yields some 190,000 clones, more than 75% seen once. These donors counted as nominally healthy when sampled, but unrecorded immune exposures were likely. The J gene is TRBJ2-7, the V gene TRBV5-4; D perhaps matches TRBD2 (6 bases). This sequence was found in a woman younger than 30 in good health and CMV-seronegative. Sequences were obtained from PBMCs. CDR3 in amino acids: CASSLEGLLSYEQYF. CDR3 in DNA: TGTGCCAGCAGCTTGGAGGGACTCCTCTCCTACGAGCAGTACTTC. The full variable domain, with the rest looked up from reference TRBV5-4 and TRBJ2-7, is ETGVTQSPTHLIKTRGQQVTLRCSSQSGHNTVSWYQQALGQGPQFIFQYYREEENGRGNFPPRFSGLQFPNYSSELNVNALELDDSALYLCASSLEGLLSYEQYFGPGTRLTVT.